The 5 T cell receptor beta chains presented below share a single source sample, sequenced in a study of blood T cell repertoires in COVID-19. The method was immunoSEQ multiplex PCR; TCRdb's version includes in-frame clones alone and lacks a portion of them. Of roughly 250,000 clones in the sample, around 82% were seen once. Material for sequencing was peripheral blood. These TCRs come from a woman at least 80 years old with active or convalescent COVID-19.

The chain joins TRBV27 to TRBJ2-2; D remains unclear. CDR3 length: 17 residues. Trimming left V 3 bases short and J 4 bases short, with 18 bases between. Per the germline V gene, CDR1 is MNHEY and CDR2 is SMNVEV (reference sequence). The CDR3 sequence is CASSFSPLSTTTGELFF. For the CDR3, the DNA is TGTGCCAGCAGTTTTTCCCCCTTATCGACAACCACCGGGGAGCTGTTTTTT.

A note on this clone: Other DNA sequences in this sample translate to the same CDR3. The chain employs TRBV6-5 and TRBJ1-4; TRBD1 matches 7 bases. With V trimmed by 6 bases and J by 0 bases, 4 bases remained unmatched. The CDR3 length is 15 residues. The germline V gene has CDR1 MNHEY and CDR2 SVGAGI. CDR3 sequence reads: CASRRTGPTNEKLFF. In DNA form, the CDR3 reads TGTGCCAGCAGACGGACAGGTCCAACTAATGAAAAACTGTTTTTT.

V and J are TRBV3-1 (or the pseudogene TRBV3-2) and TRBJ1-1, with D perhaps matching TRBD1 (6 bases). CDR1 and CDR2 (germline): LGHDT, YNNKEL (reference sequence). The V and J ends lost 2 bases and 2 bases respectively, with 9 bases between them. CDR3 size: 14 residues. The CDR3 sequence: CASSQPGVNTEAFF. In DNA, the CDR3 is TGTGCCAGCAGCCAACCAGGGGTAAACACTGAAGCTTTCTTT.

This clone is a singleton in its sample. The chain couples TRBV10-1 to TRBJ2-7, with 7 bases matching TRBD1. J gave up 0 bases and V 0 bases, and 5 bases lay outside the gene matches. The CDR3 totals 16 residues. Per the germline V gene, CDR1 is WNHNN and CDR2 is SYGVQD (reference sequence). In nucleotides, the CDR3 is TGCGCCAGCAGTGAGTCAACAGGGGCGAGCTCCTACGAGCAGTACTTC. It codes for CASSESTGASSYEQYF.

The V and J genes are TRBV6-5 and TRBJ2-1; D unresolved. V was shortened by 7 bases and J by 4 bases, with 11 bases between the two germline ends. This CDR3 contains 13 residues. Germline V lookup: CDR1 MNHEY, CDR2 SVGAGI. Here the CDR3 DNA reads TGTGCCAGCAAGCTGAGTACGTACAATGAGCAGTTCTTC. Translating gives CASKLSTYNEQFF.